Listed below are T cell receptor beta chains from one sample, sequenced in a study of CD8+ T cells in alopecia areata. The table came from immunoSEQ multiplex PCR; TCRdb's copy has only in-frame clones and leaves some out. The sample consists of 90,000 to 150,000 clones, about three fifths of them appearing once. This material consisted of CD8+ T cells sorted from blood, taken at week 4, from a patient treated with tofacitinib. These TCRs come from a human donor with alopecia areata. CDR3s include the opening cysteine and the closing phenylalanine or tryptophan. D genes are given only for firm matches. Not all rows give a size; the values are once, few, many and, for expanded clones, a class.

j_gene: TRBJ2-2; d_gene: -; len: 14; v_gene: TRBV30; abundance: -; CDR3nt: TGTGCCTGGATCGGTGGCTTTCGGCCCGGGGAGCTGTTTTTT; CDR3aa: CAWIGGFRPGELFF
j_gene: TRBJ2-2; d_gene: TRBD1; len: 17; v_gene: TRBV25-1; abundance: -; CDR3nt: TGTGCCAGCAGTGAATTGACGGGACAGGGGACAACCGGGGAGCTGTTTTTT; CDR3aa: CASSELTGQGTTGELFF
j_gene: TRBJ2-5; d_gene: -; len: 15; v_gene: TRBV29-1; abundance: -; CDR3nt: TGCAGCGTTGAAGATGGAGGGGGGCCGGGAGAGACCCAGTACTTC; CDR3aa: CSVEDGGGPGETQYF
j_gene: TRBJ1-5; d_gene: -; len: 13; v_gene: TRBV27; abundance: -; CDR3nt: TGTGCCAGCGCCTGGGGTTTCGATCAGCCCCAGCATTTT; CDR3aa: CASAWGFDQPQHF
j_gene: TRBJ2-3; d_gene: -; len: 18; v_gene: TRBV4-1; abundance: -; CDR3nt: TGCGCCAGCAGCCAGGAGCTCTCTGGGGGCCCGTACACAGATACGCAGTATTTT; CDR3aa: CASSQELSGGPYTDTQYF
j_gene: TRBJ2-1; d_gene: TRBD1; len: 14; v_gene: TRBV30; abundance: few; CDR3nt: TGTGCCTGGAACCAGGGGGTCGGGGACAATGAGCAGTTCTTC; CDR3aa: CAWNQGVGDNEQFF
j_gene: TRBJ1-1; d_gene: -; len: 13; v_gene: TRBV30; abundance: few; CDR3nt: TGTGCCTGGATAAGATTTGAGACGGATGAAGCTTTCTTT; CDR3aa: CAWIRFETDEAFF
j_gene: TRBJ2-3; d_gene: TRBD2; len: 15; v_gene: TRBV29-1; abundance: -; CDR3nt: TGCAGCGTTGAATCTTGGGGACTAGCCACAGATACGCAGTATTTT; CDR3aa: CSVESWGLATDTQYF
j_gene: TRBJ1-2; d_gene: -; len: 13; v_gene: TRBV5-1; abundance: -; CDR3nt: TGCGCCAGCAGCTTGGGTCCGGAGTATGGCTACACCTTC; CDR3aa: CASSLGPEYGYTF
j_gene: TRBJ2-5; d_gene: -; len: 13; v_gene: TRBV29-1; abundance: -; CDR3nt: TGCAGCGTAGCAGGCCCCCTCCAAGAGACCCAGTACTTC; CDR3aa: CSVAGPLQETQYF
j_gene: TRBJ1-3; d_gene: -; len: 18; v_gene: TRBV30; abundance: few; CDR3nt: TGTGCCTGGAGTGTCACCCCAGGGGCTCCGAGCTCTGGAAACACCATATATTTT; CDR3aa: CAWSVTPGAPSSGNTIYF
j_gene: TRBJ1-1; d_gene: -; len: 12; v_gene: TRBV30; abundance: -; CDR3nt: TGTGCCTGGAATCCCACGAAGGGGGGAGCTTTCTTT; CDR3aa: CAWNPTKGGAFF
j_gene: TRBJ2-7; d_gene: -; len: 16; v_gene: TRBV27; abundance: -; CDR3nt: TGTGCCAGCAGTTTATCAACCGGGCTGGGCAGCTACGAGCAGTACTTC; CDR3aa: CASSLSTGLGSYEQYF
j_gene: TRBJ2-3; d_gene: TRBD2; len: 16; v_gene: TRBV13; abundance: -; CDR3nt: TGTGCCAGCAGCTCCCAGACTAGCGGACACACAGATACGCAGTATTTT; CDR3aa: CASSSQTSGHTDTQYF
j_gene: TRBJ2-7; d_gene: TRBD2; len: 14; v_gene: TRBV7-8; abundance: -; CDR3nt: TGTGCCAGCGGACCGAGACTAGCGGACTACGAGCAGTACTTC; CDR3aa: CASGPRLADYEQYF